This T cell receptor beta chain was documented in a study of human T cells and chemical hapten exposure. As for the study in general: Alopecia universalis, totalis or areata was present in patients who were mostly female.

Note on this clonotype: No antigen is known for it.

Regarding the study as a whole: Healthy people's immune response may differ from that of the donors, who had alopecia.

This CDR3 comprises 12 residues. CDR1 MNHEY and CDR2 SMNVEV come from the germline V gene (reference sequence). Trimming removed 6 bases from V and 7 bases from J, with 7 bases in between. Time point in this sample: patch test 1, 2 weeks after DPC sensitization. Treatment denoted: therapeutic diphenylcyclopropenone sensitization with weekly scalp DPC. TCRdb used MiXCR to reprocess the RACE reads, holding one entry per CDR3 protein. The sample shows some 70,000 distinct CDR3 sequences, 32% of them seen only once. The V call is TRBV27, the J call TRBJ1-6; D remains ambiguous. The receptor comes from a man between 35 and 55 years old with alopecia areata. Some clones in this sample may be carry-over from other donors' samples. This material consisted of whole blood, taken in connection with sensitization to the hapten diphenylcyclopropenone (DPC). For the CDR3, the DNA is TGTGCCAGCAGGACGGGGAATTCACCCCTCCACTTT. It yields the protein CASRTGNSPLHF.